The clone carrying this T cell receptor (beta chain) was detected only a few times. Antigen specificity is unknown. Regarding time point: persistent/refractory GD, antithyroid drugs over 5 years with positive TRAb. PBMCs were the source of the RNA used for TCR sequencing. This CDR3 is 15 amino acids long. The ends were cut back, 6 bases at V and 4 bases at J, with 16 bases in the middle. Germline V gives CDR1 MDHEN, CDR2 SYDVKM. These data come from a study of regulatory T cells in long-lasting Graves disease. Overall study: A definition of persistent Graves' disease required over 5 years of antithyroid drugs plus positive TSH receptor antibodies. Study-level results: Graves' patients with persistent disease showed TCR diversity lower than patients newly diagnosed. There were preferences for TRBV28, TRBJ1-2 and TRBJ2-5 in persistent disease.

According to the study, TCR beta libraries were built with iRepertoire HTBI primers and CDR3-region Arm-PCR. TCRdb passed the multiplex PCR reads through MiXCR, listing each CDR3 protein once. This sample has about 470,000 distinct CDR3 sequences, with around 20% found just once. The chain recombines TRBV28 with TRBJ2-1, with D perhaps matching TRBD1 (7 bases). The sequenced sample was peripheral blood mononuclear cells (PBMCs), obtained when the disease was refractory, from a patient treated with antithyroid drugs. The source of this sequence is a female donor with Graves disease. In DNA form, the CDR3 reads TGTGCCAGCAGGGCGCGGGACAGTTTTTACAATGAGCAGTTCTTC. Translated, it gives CASRARDSFYNEQFF. Using reference TRBV28 and TRBJ2-1 for the parts outside the CDR3, the full variable domain is DVKVTQSSRYLVKRTGEKVFLECVQDMDHENMFWYRQDPGLGLRLIYFSYDVKMKEKGDIPEGYSVSREKKERFSLILESASTNQTSMYLCASRARDSFYNEQFFGPGTRLTVL.